The 8 T cell receptor beta chains in this list originate from one sample, sequenced in a study of T cell repertoires in cytomegalovirus infection. TCRdb reprocessed the reads via MiXCR and lists one record per CDR3 protein. The sample consists of over 100,000 distinct CDR3 sequences, 29% of them appearing once. Their target antigens are unknown. The sample consisted of CD8+ T cells from cultured PBMCs, taken from culture after CMV antigen stimulation. The receptor source for this set is a human donor in good health (CMV status not recorded). Some clones in this sample may be carry-over from other donors' samples.

This clonotype was found many times. This rearrangement joins TRBV24-1 to TRBJ2-5; maybe TRBD1 (6 bases). The length of the CDR3 is 14 residues. The V gene's germline CDR1 is KGHDR and CDR2 SFDVKD. Trimming cost V 4 bases and J 5 bases, with 13 bases left between them. This chain's CDR3 is CATSEPDRRETQYF. The CDR3 DNA reads as TGTGCCACCAGTGAACCGGACAGAAGGGAGACCCAGTACTTC.

V usage is TRBV11-2 and J usage is TRBJ1-2; 9 bases match TRBD1. Germline V gene sequence: CDR1 SGHAT, CDR2 FQNNGV. With V trimmed by 5 bases and J by 4 bases, 11 bases remained unmatched. The CDR3 runs 16 residues. The CDR3: CASSLTRRQGVYGYTF. The CDR3 DNA reads as TGTGCCAGCAGCCTGACCCGCCGACAGGGGGTCTATGGCTACACCTTC.

The chain uses TRBV11-2 and TRBJ2-2, with 8 bases that match TRBD2. There are 15 residues in the CDR3. After removal of 5 bases from V and 0 bases from J, the junction contained 2 bases not matched to a gene. Germline V gives CDR1 SGHAT, CDR2 FQNNGV. Here the CDR3 DNA reads TGTGCCAGCAGCCGGGAGGGACCGAACACCGGGGAGCTGTTTTTT. Amino acid sequence: CASSREGPNTGELFF.

A few counts support this clonotype. This chain links TRBV20-1 with TRBJ2-3; TRBD2 matches at 12 bases. Losses at the gene ends were 4 bases for V and 0 bases for J; bases not matched to a gene: 2. The CDR3 loop spans 15 amino acids. The germline V gene encodes CDR1 DFQATT and CDR2 SNEGSKA (reference sequence). The CDR3 is CSANLAGGSTDTQYF. The CDR3 DNA is TGCAGTGCTAACCTAGCGGGGGGGAGCACAGATACGCAGTATTTT.

V is TRBV20-1 and J is TRBJ1-2; no firm D call. CDR1 and CDR2 from the germline V gene are DFQATT and SNEGSKA (reference sequence). This CDR3 is built from 15 residues. Trimming removed 0 bases from V and 0 bases from J, with 11 bases in between. DNA of the CDR3: TGCAGTGCTAGAGAGTTCGGACGAGCTAACTATGGCTACACCTTC. Translating gives CSAREFGRANYGYTF.

The chain couples TRBV7-9 to TRBJ2-7; D is uncertain. This CDR3 comprises 11 residues. The germline CDR1 and CDR2 sequences are SEHNR and FQNEAQ (reference sequence). V was pared by 3 bases and J by 5 bases, with 5 bases between. The chain's CDR3 is CASSFDDEQYF. The CDR3 DNA reads as TGTGCCAGCAGCTTCGACGACGAGCAGTACTTC.

Many counts were recorded for this clonotype. The chain joins TRBV7-6 to TRBJ2-1; possible D gene TRBD1, 5 bases. The germline V and J ends were trimmed by 5 bases and 0 bases, with 11 bases remaining between them. The CDR3 covers 15 residues. The germline V gene has CDR1 SGHVS and CDR2 FNYEAQ. The CDR3 DNA reads TGTGCCAGCAGCCCCGACAGTAGCTCCTACAATGAGCAGTTCTTC. This codes for CASSPDSSSYNEQFF.

V gene TRBV25-1 combines with J gene TRBJ1-1; D gene uncertain. The CDR3 is 13 amino acids. The V gene lost 3 bases and the J gene lost 5 bases, with 10 bases spanning the gap. CDR1 MGHDK and CDR2 SYGVNS come from the germline V gene. CDR3 amino acids: CASSDHGETEAFF. The CDR3 DNA is TGTGCCAGCAGTGACCACGGAGAAACTGAAGCTTTCTTT.